The 3 T cell receptor beta chains reported below all come from one sample, sequenced in a study of beta chain features in type 1 diabetes (dated by TCRdb to about 2018). Library method: the immunoSEQ multiplex PCR assay. The entire amount of isolated RNA was reverse transcribed using the High Capacity cDNA Reverse Transcription Kit, so the sequenced TCRB transcripts were expressed ones. Sourced from immuneACCESS, this table was stored by TCRdb with only in-frame sequences that have V and J called. A share of the clones is absent; for the studies checked, an unresolved V gene accounts for under half, and the remainder has no known explanation. Within this sample are around 500,000 clones, with roughly an eighth of them counted one time only. 0.045% to 0.06% of the sample is taken by the ten largest. The specimen sequenced was naive CD4+ T cells from blood. Reading the label with the study, this specimen's cell subset or site is: true naive CD4+ T cells. These receptors originate from a woman aged 18-29 years in good health.

This clone came up a few times. This rearrangement joins TRBV14 to TRBJ1-1; TRBD1 is a possible D gene (5 bases). V lost 2 bases to trimming and J lost 0 bases, with 7 bases between them. The CDR3 extends over 14 amino acids. Germline-derived CDR1 and CDR2 are SGHDN and FVKESK. CDR3: CASSQLGVNTEAFF. In DNA form, the CDR3 reads TGTGCCAGCAGCCAACTAGGGGTGAACACTGAAGCTTTCTTT.

The chain recombines TRBV7-2 with TRBJ1-5; D ambiguous. The length of the CDR3 is 13 residues. Germline lookup yields CDR1 SGHTA and CDR2 FQGNSA. Between the trimmed V and J ends, which lost 5 bases and 5 bases, there was a span of 10 bases. CDR3 nucleotide sequence: TGTGCCAGCAGCCCCGACGGGTATCAGCCCCAGCATTTT. Encoded protein: CASSPDGYQPQHF.

This clone was recorded only once. The gene calls are TRBV28 and TRBJ2-5; 12 bases are a match to TRBD1. This CDR3 comprises 15 residues. Germline-derived CDR1 and CDR2 are MDHEN and SYDVKM. Trimming cost V 3 bases and J 7 bases; bases outside gene matches: 6. The CDR3 spells CASSFGTGGEGTQYF. Written as DNA, the CDR3 is TGTGCCAGCAGTTTCGGGACAGGGGGCGAGGGGACCCAGTACTTC.